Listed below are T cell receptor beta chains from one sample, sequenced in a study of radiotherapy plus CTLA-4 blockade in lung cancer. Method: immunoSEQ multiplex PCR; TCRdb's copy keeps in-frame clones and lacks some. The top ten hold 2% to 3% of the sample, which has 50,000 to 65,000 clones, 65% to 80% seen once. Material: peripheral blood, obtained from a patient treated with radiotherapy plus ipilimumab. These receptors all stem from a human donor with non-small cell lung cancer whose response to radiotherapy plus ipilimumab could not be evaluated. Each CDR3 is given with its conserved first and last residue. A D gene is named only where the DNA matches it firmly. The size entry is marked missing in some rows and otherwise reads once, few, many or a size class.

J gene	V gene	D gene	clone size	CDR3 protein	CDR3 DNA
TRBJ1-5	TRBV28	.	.	CASSFGGTSNQPQHF	TGTGCCAGCAGTTTCGGGGGGACTAGCAATCAGCCCCAGCATTTT
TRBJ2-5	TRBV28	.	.	CASSLEGRQETQYF	TGTGCCAGCAGTTTAGAGGGCAGGCAAGAGACCCAGTACTTC
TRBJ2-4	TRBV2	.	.	CASSVTRENIQYF	TGTGCCAGCAGTGTGACTAGGGAAAACATTCAGTACTTC
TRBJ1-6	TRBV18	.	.	CASSPTGSNSPLHF	TGTGCCAGCTCACCAACAGGGAGCAATTCACCCCTCCACTTT
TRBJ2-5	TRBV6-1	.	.	CASSAQQGRETQYF	TGTGCCAGCAGTGCTCAACAGGGTAGAGAGACCCAGTACTTC
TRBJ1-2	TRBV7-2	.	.	CASSSRTAEIFRYTF	TGTGCCAGCAGCTCCCGGACAGCCGAGATTTTTCGCTACACCTTC
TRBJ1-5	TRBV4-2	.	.	CASSQEWGVSQPQHF	TGTGCCAGCAGCCAAGAATGGGGGGTGAGTCAGCCCCAGCATTTT
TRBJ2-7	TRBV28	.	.	CASSALGTLSYEQYF	TGTGCCAGCAGTGCTCTAGGGACACTCTCCTACGAGCAGTACTTC
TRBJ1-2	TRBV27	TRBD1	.	CASSRRGTGVGYTF	TGTGCCAGCAGTAGGCGGGGGACAGGGGTCGGCTACACCTTC
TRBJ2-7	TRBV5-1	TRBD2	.	CASSLAGTSSEQYF	TGCGCCAGCAGCTTGGCCGGGACTAGCAGCGAGCAGTACTTC
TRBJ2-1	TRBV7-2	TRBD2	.	CASSSGLAGGAEQFF	TGTGCCAGCAGCTCGGGACTAGCGGGGGGGGCTGAGCAGTTCTTC
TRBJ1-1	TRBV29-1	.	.	CSGQRWNTEAFF	TGCAGCGGACAACGGTGGAACACTGAAGCTTTCTTT
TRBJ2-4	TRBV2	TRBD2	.	CASRDPGLAGVAKNIQYF	TGTGCCAGCAGAGACCCGGGACTAGCGGGAGTAGCCAAAAACATTCAGTACTTC
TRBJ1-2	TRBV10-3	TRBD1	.	CAISERQGAANYGYTF	TGTGCCATCAGTGAGAGACAGGGGGCGGCTAACTATGGCTACACCTTC
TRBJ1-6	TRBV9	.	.	CASSVANNYNSPLHF	TGTGCCAGCAGCGTAGCAAACAATTATAATTCACCCCTCCACTTT
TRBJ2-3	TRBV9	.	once	CASSVTIRGTQYF	TGTGCCAGCAGCGTCACCATCAGAGGTACGCAGTATTTT
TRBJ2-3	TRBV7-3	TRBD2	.	CASSFSGGTDTQYF	TGTGCCAGCAGCTTTAGCGGGGGCACAGATACGCAGTATTTT
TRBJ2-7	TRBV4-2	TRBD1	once	CASSPTGTGGYEQYF	TGTGCCAGCAGCCCTACCGGGACAGGGGGATACGAGCAGTACTTC
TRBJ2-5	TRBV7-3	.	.	CASSLAGSLQETQYF	TGTGCCAGCAGCTTAGCGGGGAGCCTCCAGGAGACCCAGTACTTC
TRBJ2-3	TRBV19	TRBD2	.	CASSIRPGGGTDTQYF	TGTGCCAGTAGTATCCGCCCCGGGGGGGGCACAGATACGCAGTATTTT
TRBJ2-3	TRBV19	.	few	CASSPQGTRSTDTQYF	TGTGCCAGTAGTCCACAGGGGACTAGAAGCACAGATACGCAGTATTTT
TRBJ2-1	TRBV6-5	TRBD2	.	CASSLLAGVGDEQFF	TGTGCCAGCAGCCTACTAGCGGGGGTCGGCGATGAGCAGTTCTTC
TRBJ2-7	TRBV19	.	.	CASSFQYEQYF	TGTGCCAGTAGTTTTCAATACGAGCAGTACTTC
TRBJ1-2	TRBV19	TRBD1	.	CASSARTGSANYGYTF	TGTGCCAGTAGTGCGAGGACAGGGTCCGCTAACTATGGCTACACCTTC
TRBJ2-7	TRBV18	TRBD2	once	CASSPIASGRAFEQYF	TGTGCCAGCTCACCAATAGCTAGCGGGAGGGCATTCGAGCAGTACTTC
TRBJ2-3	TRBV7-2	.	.	CASSLGSRADTQYF	TGTGCCAGCAGCTTAGGATCCAGGGCAGATACGCAGTATTTT
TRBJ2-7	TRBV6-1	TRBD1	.	CASSPDRGSYEQYF	TGTGCCAGCAGCCCAGACAGGGGGTCCTACGAGCAGTACTTC
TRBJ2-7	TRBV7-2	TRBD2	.	CASSLERGLVSYEQYF	TGTGCCAGCAGCTTAGAGCGGGGACTAGTCTCCTACGAGCAGTACTTC
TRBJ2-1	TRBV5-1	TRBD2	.	CASSLLLAGGSEQFF	TGCGCCAGCAGCCTCTTACTAGCGGGGGGTTCTGAGCAGTTCTTC
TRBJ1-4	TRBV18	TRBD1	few	CASSPGQGNEKLFF	TGTGCCAGCTCACCTGGACAGGGGAACGAAAAACTGTTTTTT
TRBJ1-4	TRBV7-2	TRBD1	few	CASSFRQGAANEKLFF	TGTGCCAGCAGCTTCCGACAGGGGGCAGCTAATGAAAAACTGTTTTTT
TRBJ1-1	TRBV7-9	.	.	CASSWVRGEAFF	TGTGCCAGCAGCTGGGTCAGGGGCGAAGCTTTCTTT
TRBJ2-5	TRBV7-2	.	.	CASSLGGRETQYF	TGTGCCAGCAGCTTGGGGGGGCGAGAGACCCAGTACTTC
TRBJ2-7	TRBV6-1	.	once	CASSVNSEQYF	TGTGCCAGCAGTGTCAACTCCGAGCAGTACTTC
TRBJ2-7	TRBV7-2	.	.	CASSISGYQYF	TGTGCCAGCAGCATATCGGGGTACCAGTACTTC
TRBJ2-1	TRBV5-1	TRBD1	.	CASSGLRDRGAYNEQFF	TGCGCCAGCAGCGGCCTCCGGGACAGGGGTGCCTACAATGAGCAGTTCTTC
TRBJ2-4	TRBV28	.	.	CASSRAGGIQYF	TGTGCCAGCAGTCGAGCGGGTGGCATTCAGTACTTC
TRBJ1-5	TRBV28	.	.	CASRGPGASNQPQHF	TGTGCCAGCAGGGGGCCGGGAGCGTCAAATCAGCCCCAGCATTTT
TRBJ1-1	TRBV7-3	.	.	CASSAGPTKEAFF	TGTGCCAGCAGCGCGGGACCGACCAAAGAAGCTTTCTTT
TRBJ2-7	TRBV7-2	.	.	CASSFYGSRDYEQYF	TGTGCCAGCAGCTTTTATGGTAGTCGCGACTACGAGCAGTACTTC
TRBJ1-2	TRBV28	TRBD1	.	CASSTMGQPYGYTF	TGTGCCAGCAGCACTATGGGACAGCCCTATGGCTACACCTTC
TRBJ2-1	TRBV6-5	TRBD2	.	CASRPTSGSVFF	TGTGCCAGCAGGCCGACTAGCGGGAGTGTGTTCTTC
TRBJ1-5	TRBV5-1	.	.	CASSLVGGVDQHF	TGCGCCAGCAGCTTGGTGGGGGGGGTGGATCAGCATTTT
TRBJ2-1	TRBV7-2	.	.	CASSSGVSYNEQFF	TGTGCCAGCAGCTCCGGGGTGTCCTACAATGAGCAGTTCTTC
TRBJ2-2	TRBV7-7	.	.	CASSLAGATGELFF	TGTGCCAGCAGCTTGGCGGGGGCTACCGGGGAGCTGTTTTTT
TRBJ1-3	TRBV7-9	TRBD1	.	CASRVGQGGNTIYF	TGTGCCAGCAGGGTAGGACAGGGAGGAAACACCATATATTTT
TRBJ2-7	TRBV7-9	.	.	CASSLVLSPYEQYF	TGTGCCAGCAGCTTAGTACTTTCCCCCTACGAGCAGTACTTC
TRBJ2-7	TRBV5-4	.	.	CASSFNRESEQYF	TGTGCCAGCAGCTTTAACAGGGAGAGCGAGCAGTACTTC
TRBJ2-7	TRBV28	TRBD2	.	CASSGTNGPYEQYF	TGTGCCAGCAGTGGGACTAACGGACCATACGAGCAGTACTTC
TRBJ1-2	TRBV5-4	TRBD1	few	CASSADREGYGYTF	TGTGCCAGCAGCGCGGACAGGGAAGGCTATGGCTACACCTTC
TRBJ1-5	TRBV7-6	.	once	CASSLVGGQSNQPQHF	TGTGCCAGCAGCTTAGTGGGGGGGCAGAGCAATCAGCCCCAGCATTTT
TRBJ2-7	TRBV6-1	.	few	CASSWVGQQYF	TGTGCCAGCAGTTGGGTGGGCCAGCAGTACTTC
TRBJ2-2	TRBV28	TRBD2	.	CASSPLGASGNTGELFF	TGTGCCAGCAGTCCGCTTGGGGCTAGCGGGAACACCGGGGAGCTGTTTTTT
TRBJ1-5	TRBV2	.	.	CASSESQRQQPQHF	TGTGCCAGCAGTGAATCCCAGAGGCAACAGCCCCAGCATTTT
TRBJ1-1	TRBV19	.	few	CASSPGAGRADTEAFF	TGTGCCAGTAGTCCCGGGGCGGGGCGAGCGGACACTGAAGCTTTCTTT